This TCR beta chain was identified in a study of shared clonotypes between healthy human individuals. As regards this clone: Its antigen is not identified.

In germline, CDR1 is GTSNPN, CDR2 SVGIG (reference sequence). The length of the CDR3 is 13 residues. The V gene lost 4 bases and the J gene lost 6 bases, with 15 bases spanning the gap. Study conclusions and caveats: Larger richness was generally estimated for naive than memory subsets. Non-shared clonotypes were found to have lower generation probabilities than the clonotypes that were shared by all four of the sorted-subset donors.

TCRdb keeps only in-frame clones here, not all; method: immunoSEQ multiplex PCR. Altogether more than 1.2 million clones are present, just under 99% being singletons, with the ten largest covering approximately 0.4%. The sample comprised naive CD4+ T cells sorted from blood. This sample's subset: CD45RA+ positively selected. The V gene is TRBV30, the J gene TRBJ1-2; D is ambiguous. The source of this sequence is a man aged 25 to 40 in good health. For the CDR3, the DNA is TGTGCCTGGAAGCCCCCAGGTATTAATGGCTACACCTTC. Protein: CAWKPPGINGYTF.